This T cell receptor beta chain was profiled in a study of shared T cell receptors in the human thymus. The table came from immunoSEQ multiplex PCR; TCRdb's copy has only in-frame clones and leaves some out. The sample has some 700,000 clones; roughly 90% are singletons. The CDR3 runs to 15 residues. Germline CDR1 MNHNS, CDR2 SASEGT. Trimming cost V 0 bases and J 2 bases, with 5 bases left between them. This sample was shared with a second study, whose subject was human thymus T cells. That source adds: Usage of V and J genes appeared biased in thymic and blood repertoires.

This clonotype was obtained from a boy under two years old with a congenital heart defect. Sequenced: thymocytes. The chain combines TRBV6-1 with TRBJ2-6; no clear D gene. As DNA, the CDR3 is TGTGCCAGCAGTGAAGCCAGGACTGGGGCCAACGTCCTGACTTTC. Encoded protein: CASSEARTGANVLTF.